These 22 T cell receptor beta chains were all obtained from the same sample, sequenced in a study of blood T cell repertoires in COVID-19. Assay used: immunoSEQ multiplex PCR; TCRdb lists only in-frame clones, some missing. The sample has 300,000 to 400,000 clones, about 93% seen once. Sequencing was performed on peripheral blood. These receptors came from a woman aged 18-29 years who had recovered from COVID-19.

The V and J genes are TRBV5-1 and TRBJ2-3; 9 bases fit TRBD1. There are 16 residues in the CDR3. The junction had 9 bases not matched to a gene; V was cut back by 4 bases and J by 3 bases. Germline loops: CDR1 SGHRS, CDR2 YFSETQ. CDR3 in DNA: TGCGCCAGCAGCGGGGGACAGGGTCTCGTAACAGATACGCAGTATTTT. This codes for CASSGGQGLVTDTQYF.

The rearrangement joins TRBV6-2 or TRBV6-3 to TRBJ2-3; 14 bases agree with TRBD2. Germline V gene data show CDR1 as MNHEY and CDR2 as SVGEGT. The CDR3 is 19 residues long. Trimming removed 0 bases from V and 2 bases from J; junction bases left unmatched: 7. CDR3 in amino acids: CASSYSTSGRAAPTDTQYF. The CDR3 bases are TGTGCCAGCAGTTACTCGACTAGCGGGAGGGCAGCCCCCACAGATACGCAGTATTTT.

The gene calls are TRBV10-3 and TRBJ1-5; weak D call: TRBD1 (5 bases). V dropped 3 bases and J dropped 2 bases, with 14 bases sitting between them. The germline V gene encodes CDR1 ENHRY and CDR2 SYGVKD. The CDR3 totals 16 residues. The CDR3 loop reads CAISDPRGNGNQPQHF. CDR3 sequence (DNA): TGTGCCATCAGTGACCCGCGGGGGAACGGCAATCAGCCCCAGCATTTT.

The chain is built from TRBV19 and TRBJ1-2; D is unresolved. Germline CDR1 is LNHDA and CDR2 is SQIVND (reference sequence). V lost 2 bases to trimming and J lost 4 bases, with 8 bases between them. The CDR3 covers 13 residues. CDR3 coding DNA: TGTGCCAGTAGTATATTCCAGTCCTATGGCTACACCTTC. This translates into CASSIFQSYGYTF.

The rearrangement joins TRBV15 to TRBJ2-5; 9 bases fit TRBD2. The germline CDR1 and CDR2 sequences are LNHNV and YYDKDF (reference sequence). V lost 3 bases and J lost 3; bases outside the gene matches: 8. The CDR3 has 16 residues. The CDR3 protein is CATSSPWTSVEETQYF. The CDR3 coding sequence is TGTGCCACCAGCAGTCCTTGGACTAGCGTTGAAGAGACCCAGTACTTC.

CDR3 DNA: TGCGCCAGCAGTGACTCGGACACACTCACCGGGGAGCTGTTTTTT. Translation: CASSDSDTLTGELFF. The chain uses TRBV10-2 and TRBJ2-2; D may be TRBD1 (5 bases). Deletions cut 3 bases from V and 4 bases from J, with 12 bases between. The V gene's germline CDR1 is WSHSY and CDR2 SAAADI. The CDR3 spans 15 residues.

The chain joins TRBV11-2 to TRBJ1-1; 7 nucleotides match TRBD1. V lost 6 bases to trimming and J lost 5 bases; unmatched junction nucleotides: 12. There are 15 residues in the CDR3. CDR1 SGHAT and CDR2 FQNNGV come from the germline V gene. CDR3 nucleotides: TGTGCCAGCAGAAAATCACAGGGGAAAGTTACTGAAGCTTTCTTT. It yields the protein CASRKSQGKVTEAFF.

The chain links TRBV9 to TRBJ2-1; TRBD2 matches 9 bases. The CDR3 is 15 residues long. V gave up 3 bases and J gave up 0 bases; unmatched junction bases: 1. The V gene's germline CDR1 is SGDLS and CDR2 YYNGEE. The CDR3 sequence is CASSGLADSYNEQFF. CDR3 nucleotides: TGTGCCAGCAGCGGACTAGCGGACTCCTACAATGAGCAGTTCTTC.

The chain joins TRBV11-2 to TRBJ2-1, with D possibly being TRBD2 (6 bases). The CDR3 totals 15 residues. V lost 1 base and J 6 bases, leaving 13 bases between the germline ends. Germline CDR1 SGHAT, CDR2 FQNNGV. CDR3 in DNA: TGTGCCAGCAGCTTAGTAGCGGTAGCCCTCAATGAGCAGTTCTTC. Translated: CASSLVAVALNEQFF.

The V and J genes are TRBV11-3 and TRBJ1-4, with D perhaps matching TRBD1 (5 bases). The CDR3 loop spans 16 amino acids. Germline V gene lookup returns CDR1 SGHNT and CDR2 YENEEA. Trimming took off 5 bases at V and 2 bases at J, with 15 bases between the two ends. The CDR3 sequence is CASSRGVWGTNEKLFF. In nucleotides, the CDR3 is TGTGCCAGCAGCCGCGGGGTGTGGGGGACTAATGAAAAACTGTTTTTT.

There are a few counts of this clone. The rearrangement joins TRBV5-1 to TRBJ2-2, with 12 bases lining up with TRBD2. This CDR3 has 15 residues. V gave up 3 bases and J gave up 6 bases; unmatched junction bases: 3. Germline CDR1 and CDR2: SGHRS and YFSETQ. The DNA of the CDR3 is TGCGCCAGCAGCTCAGGACTAGCGGGGTCCGGGGAGCTGTTTTTT. Encoded protein: CASSSGLAGSGELFF.

This clone appeared a single time. The rearrangement links TRBV11-2 to TRBJ2-1; no reliable D call. This CDR3 has 13 residues. The germline CDR1 and CDR2 sequences are SGHAT and FQNNGV. The CDR3 nucleotides read TGTGCGATTGCAGGCCTCTCCTACAATGAGCAGTTCTTC. It codes for CAIAGLSYNEQFF. Supplemented by reference TRBV11-2 and TRBJ2-1, the full variable domain reads EAGVAQSPRYKIIEKRQSVAFWCNPISGHATLYWYQQILGQGPKLLIQFQNNGVVDDSQLPKDRFSAERLKGVDSTLKIQPAKLEDSAVYLCAIAGLSYNEQFFGPGTRLTVL.

V and J are TRBV10-3 and TRBJ2-3, with TRBD2 matching 9 bases. The CDR3 contains 15 residues. The V segment lost 5 bases and the J segment 3 bases; nucleotides outside the gene matches: 6. Germline CDR1 is ENHRY and CDR2 is SYGVKD. The CDR3 DNA follows: TGTGCCATCAGTTTAGCGGGAGTGGGAACAGATACGCAGTATTTT. Residues: CAISLAGVGTDTQYF.

The chain carries TRBV18 and TRBJ2-1; D uncertain. The CDR3 has 13 residues. With 5 bases removed from V and 8 bases from J, the gap between germline ends came to 13 bases. Germline V gene sequence: CDR1 KGHSH, CDR2 LQKENI. CDR3 in DNA: TGTGCCAGCTCATCGGAGATTATCGATGAGCAGTTCTTC. Translation gives CASSSEIIDEQFF.

CDR3 amino acids: CASSSRTSGIQETQYF. The CDR3 nucleotides are TGTGCCAGCAGCTCCAGGACTAGCGGGATCCAAGAGACCCAGTACTTC. The chain joins TRBV9 to TRBJ2-5; TRBD2 matches at 12 bases. J gave up 1 base and V 4 bases, and 5 bases lay outside the gene matches. This CDR3 spans 16 amino acids. The V gene's germline CDR1 is SGDLS and CDR2 YYNGEE. The full variable domain, in which reference TRBV9 and TRBJ2-5 provide the parts outside the CDR3, is DSGVTQTPKHLITATGQRVTLRCSPRSGDLSVYWYQQSLDQGLQFLIQYYNGEERAKGNILERFSAQQFPDLHSELNLSSLELGDSALYFCASSSRTSGIQETQYFGPGTRLLVL.

The chain combines TRBV30 with TRBJ2-1; the match to TRBD2 covers 8 bases. Germline CDR1 and CDR2: GTSNPN and SVGIG (reference sequence). The CDR3 loop spans 15 amino acids. The V gene end was trimmed by 0 bases and the J gene end by 7 bases; junction bases not matched to a gene: 8. The CDR3 reads CAWSVRWGGRNEQFF. CDR3 DNA: TGTGCCTGGAGTGTACGGTGGGGCGGGAGGAATGAGCAGTTCTTC. Complete variable domain (other parts from reference TRBV30 and TRBJ2-1): SQTIHQWPATLVQPVGSPLSLECTVEGTSNPNLYWYRQAAGRGLQLLFYSVGIGQISSEVPQNLSASRPQDRQFILSSKKLLLSDSGFYLCAWSVRWGGRNEQFFGPGTRLTVL.

This chain connects TRBV6-4 to TRBJ2-1, with TRBD2 matching 13 bases. The length of the CDR3 is 22 residues. Unmatched junction bases numbered 18, after V lost 2 bases and J lost 2 bases. Germline V gene sequence: CDR1 MRHNA, CDR2 SNTAGT. The CDR3 spells CASSDPGTSGIVSMYPYNEQFF. CDR3 DNA: TGTGCCAGCAGTGACCCGGGGACTAGCGGGATTGTATCCATGTATCCCTACAATGAGCAGTTCTTC.

The count of this clone is one. The CDR3 bases are TGTGCCAGTAGATCTTGGGACAGGGGGGGTACCGGGGAGCTGTTTTTT. It codes for CASRSWDRGGTGELFF. V is TRBV19 and J is TRBJ2-2; 11 bases align to TRBD1. V was pared by 6 bases and J by 5 bases, with 8 bases of the junction left unmatched. CDR3 length: 16 amino acids. CDR1 and CDR2 from the germline V gene are LNHDA and SQIVND (reference sequence).

The chain carries TRBV19 and TRBJ1-1; D is perhaps TRBD1 (6 bases). Germline loops: CDR1 LNHDA, CDR2 SQIVND (reference sequence). Trimming cost V 8 bases and J 1 base, with 23 bases left between them. This CDR3 spans 17 amino acids. CDR3 sequence: CASYMDGTRGENTEAFF. In nucleotides, the CDR3 is TGTGCCAGTTACATGGACGGGACACGAGGTGAGAACACTGAAGCTTTCTTT. Looking up the rest from reference TRBV19 and TRBJ1-1 gives the full variable domain: DGGITQSPKYLFRKEGQNVTLSCEQNLNHDAMYWYRQDPGQGLRLIYYSQIVNDFQKGDIAEGYSVSREKKESFPLTVTSAQKNPTAFYLCASYMDGTRGENTEAFFGQGTRLTVV.

The chain joins TRBV15 to TRBJ2-2; D may be TRBD2 (5 bases). Germline CDR1 reads LNHNV; CDR2 reads YYDKDF (reference sequence). This CDR3 spans 16 amino acids. Trimming shortened V by 2 bases and J by 2 bases, and 12 bases separated the two germline ends. The CDR3 bases are TGTGCCACCAGCAGATTTGGACTCCTCAACACCGGGGAGCTGTTTTTT. Translation: CATSRFGLLNTGELFF.

V gene TRBV2 combines with J gene TRBJ1-5; D is unclear. This CDR3 has 15 amino acids. V dropped 3 bases and J dropped 0 bases, with 9 bases sitting between them. CDR1 is SNHLY, CDR2 FYNNEI, per germline. The CDR3 nucleotides read TGTGCCAGCAGTGAGGGAGTTTATAGCAATCAGCCCCAGCATTTT. Amino acid sequence: CASSEGVYSNQPQHF. Drawing the rest from reference TRBV2 and TRBJ1-5, the complete variable domain is EPEVTQTPSHQVTQMGQEVILRCVPISNHLYFYWYRQILGQKVEFLVSFYNNEISEKSEIFDDQFSVERPDGSNFTLKIRSTKLEDSAMYFCASSEGVYSNQPQHFGDGTRLSIL.

CDR3 DNA sequence: TGTGCCAGCAGCCAAGTTCGGGGGGGCACCATATATTTT. Translating gives CASSQVRGGTIYF. This chain uses TRBV3-1 (or the pseudogene TRBV3-2) with TRBJ1-3; D may be TRBD1 (5 bases). The CDR3 runs 13 residues. Trimming left V 1 base short and J 9 bases short, with 10 bases between. CDR1 is LGHDT and CDR2 is YNNKEL in the germline V gene (reference sequence).